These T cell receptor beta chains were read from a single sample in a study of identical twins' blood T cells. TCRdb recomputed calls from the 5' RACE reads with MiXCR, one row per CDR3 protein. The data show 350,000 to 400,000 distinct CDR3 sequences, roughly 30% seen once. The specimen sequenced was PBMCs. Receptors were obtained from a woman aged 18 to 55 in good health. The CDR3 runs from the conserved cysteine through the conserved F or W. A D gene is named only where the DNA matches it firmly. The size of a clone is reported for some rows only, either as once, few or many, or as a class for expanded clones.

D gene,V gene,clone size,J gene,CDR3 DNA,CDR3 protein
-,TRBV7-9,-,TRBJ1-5,TGTGCCAGCAGCTATTCGGCGAATCAGCCCCAGCATTTT,CASSYSANQPQHF
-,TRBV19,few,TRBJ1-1,TGTGCCAGTAGTAAAGAGAAGAACACTGAAGCTTTCTTT,CASSKEKNTEAFF
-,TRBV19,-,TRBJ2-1,TGTGCCAGTAGTATGCTGACCGTTACGGGGTACAATGAGCAGTTCTTC,CASSMLTVTGYNEQFF
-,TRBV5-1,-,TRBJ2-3,TGCGCCAGCAGCGGCGGGACAATCGCTGGAGATACGCAGTATTTT,CASSGGTIAGDTQYF
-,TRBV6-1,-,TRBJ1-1,TGTGCCAGCAGTGAAGCTTCCAGGGTGGGTGAAGCTTTCTTT,CASSEASRVGEAFF
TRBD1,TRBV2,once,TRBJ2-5,TGTGCCAGCAGCCTACAGGGGGCAAGAGAGACCCAGTACTTC,CASSLQGARETQYF
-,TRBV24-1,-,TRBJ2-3,TGTGCCACCAGTGATTGGGGGGCAGATACGCAGTATTTT,CATSDWGADTQYF
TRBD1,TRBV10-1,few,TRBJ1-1,TGCGCCAGCAGTGAGAATAAACGGACAGGGGGAGACCAAGCTTTCTTT,CASSENKRTGGDQAFF
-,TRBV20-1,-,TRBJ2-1,TGCAGTGCTAGTTTTCGCGATGAGCAGTTCTTC,CSASFRDEQFF
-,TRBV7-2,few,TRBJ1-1,TGTGCCAGCAGCTTAGTTCCGGGCGGCGGCACTGAAGCTTTCTTT,CASSLVPGGGTEAFF
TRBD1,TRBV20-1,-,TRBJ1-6,TGCAGTGCTACCGACAGGGGCTCCTATAATTCACCCCTCCACTTT,CSATDRGSYNSPLHF
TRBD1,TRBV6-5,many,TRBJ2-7,TGTGCCAGCACTAGGTACAGGGGCTCAACCTACGAGCAGTACTTC,CASTRYRGSTYEQYF
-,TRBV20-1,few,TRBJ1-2,TGCAGTGCTAGTGGGGGCTCCTTC,CSASGGSF
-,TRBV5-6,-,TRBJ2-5,TGTGCCAGCAGCAGGAACCCGGGACACGAACAAGAGACCCAGTACTTC,CASSRNPGHEQETQYF
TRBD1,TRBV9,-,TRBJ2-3,TGTGCCAGCAGCGCAGGGGGCTCTACTGTCACAGATACGCAGTATTTT,CASSAGGSTVTDTQYF
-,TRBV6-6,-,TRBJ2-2,TGTGCCAGCAGTTACTTACAGGGCGGTAACACCGGGGAGCTGTTTTTT,CASSYLQGGNTGELFF
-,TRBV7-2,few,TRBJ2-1,TGTGCCAGCAGCTTAGAACCGACTAACAATGAGCAGTTCTTC,CASSLEPTNNEQFF
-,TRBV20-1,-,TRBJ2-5,TGCAGTGCTAGTCAAGCGCCTCAAGAGACCCAGTACTTC,CSASQAPQETQYF
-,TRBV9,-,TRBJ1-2,TGTGCCAGCAGCGTAGATCCGGTCCTAAACTATGGCTACACCTTC,CASSVDPVLNYGYTF
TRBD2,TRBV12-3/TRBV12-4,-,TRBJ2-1,TGTGCCAGCAGTTTAGAACTAGCGGGAGGGCCGGGGAATGAGCAGTTCTTC,CASSLELAGGPGNEQFF
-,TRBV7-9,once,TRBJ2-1,TGTGCCAGCACCTTATCTGGGCCCTACAATGGGCAGTTCTTC,CASTLSGPYNGQFF
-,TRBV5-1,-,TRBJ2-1,TGCGCCAGCAGCTTGGAGGGATGGAATGAGCAGTTCTTC,CASSLEGWNEQFF